Ten or more counts support the clone carrying this TCR beta chain. This entry is derived from a study of blood T cell repertoires in COVID-19. Study at large: PBMCs, B-cell-depleted T cells, or T cells provided the cDNA or gDNA that made up the material.

This CDR3 region has 14 residues. Per germline, CDR1 MNHEY and CDR2 SMNVEV (reference sequence). V shed 4 bases and J shed 8 bases, with 12 bases lying between them. In the authors' methods: Estimated nucleated cell counts came from reference gene primer amplification. Here immunoSEQ multiplex PCR was the method, and the copy in TCRdb shows in-frame clones only, minus some. V, J and clone size are those of that table, while D and trimming were read from the DNA. The sample holds about 80,000 clones; around four fifths are singletons and the top ten take over 30%. The receptor comes from a man older than 75 with active or convalescent COVID-19. Specimen: peripheral blood. The chain carries TRBV27 and TRBJ1-6, with D hard to call. The CDR3 DNA is TGTGCCAGCAGTTCCCGCAGGCGGGATTCACCCCTCCACTTT. As protein: CASSSRRRDSPLHF.